This T cell receptor beta chain is from a study of cytomegalovirus exposure and HLA in healthy donors. Regarding the study as a whole: A later analysis reportedly identified an Asian-associated ancestry cluster as carrying fewer N-insertions than the roughly 700-donor mean. Most TCRs appeared rarely, but some public TCRs recurred in many donors.

In the case of this clone: Its antigen is unknown.

PCR primers comprised 60 Vbeta and 13 Jbeta primers. The protocol was immunoSEQ multiplex PCR, while the TCRdb copy is restricted to in-frame clones and leaves out a portion. Among 180,000 or so clones, approximately 85% were seen once, and the ten largest hold 9.3%. The CDR3 consists of 16 residues. V was pared by 4 bases and J by 2 bases, with 3 bases of the junction left unmatched. The germline V gene has CDR1 SGHVS and CDR2 FQNEAQ. The sequence was collected from a man between 18 and 35 years old in good health and CMV-seropositive. The V call is TRBV7-8, the J call TRBJ1-4, with TRBD1 identical over 11 bases. The sequencing input was PBMCs. The CDR3 region has the DNA TGTGCCAGCAGCTCGGACAGGGGGCCTACTAATGAAAAACTGTTTTTT. Protein sequence: CASSSDRGPTNEKLFF.